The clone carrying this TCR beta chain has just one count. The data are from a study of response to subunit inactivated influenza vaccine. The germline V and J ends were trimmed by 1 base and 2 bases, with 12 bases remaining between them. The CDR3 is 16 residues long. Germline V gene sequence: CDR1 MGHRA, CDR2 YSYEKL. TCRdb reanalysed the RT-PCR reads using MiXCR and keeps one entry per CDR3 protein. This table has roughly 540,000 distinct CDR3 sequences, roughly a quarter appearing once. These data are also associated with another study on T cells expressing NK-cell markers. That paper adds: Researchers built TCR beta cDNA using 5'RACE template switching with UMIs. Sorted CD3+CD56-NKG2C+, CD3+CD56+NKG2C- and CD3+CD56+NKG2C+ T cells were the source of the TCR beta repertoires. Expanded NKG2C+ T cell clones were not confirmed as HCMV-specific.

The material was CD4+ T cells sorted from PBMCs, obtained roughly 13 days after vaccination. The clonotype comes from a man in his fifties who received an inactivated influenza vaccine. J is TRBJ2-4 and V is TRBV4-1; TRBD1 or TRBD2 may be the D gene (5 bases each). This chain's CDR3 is CASSQGQGRSKNIQYF. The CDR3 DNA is TGCGCCAGCAGCCAAGGGCAGGGACGATCCAAAAACATTCAGTACTTC.